The 18 T cell receptor beta chains reported below all come from one sample, sequenced in a study of blood T cells in healthy people across ages (dated by TCRdb to the mid-2010s). The method behind the library was 5' RACE. TCRdb lists the instrument as Illumina HiSeq 2500. The second PCR ran for about 6 to 12 cycles and used a J-beta primer mix along with a sample-barcoded 5' primer. TCRdb ran its own pipeline on the public reads, namely fastp trimming at Q25 and MiXCR clone calling, and kept in-frame beta chains. Each entry is one CDR3 protein sequence, shown with its most common DNA and genes. This sample is represented by around 710,000 distinct CDR3 sequences; approximately 43% of them were singletons. The ten largest account for less than 25% of the sample. The specimen sequenced was blood. The source of these receptors is a woman in her sixties in good health.

This clonotype was counted at least ten times. Here the CDR3 reads CASTSASLGQGAYNEQFF. The CDR3 nucleotides read TGTGCCAGCACAAGTGCCTCACTCGGACAGGGAGCCTACAATGAGCAGTTCTTC. V gene TRBV6-1 combines with J gene TRBJ2-1, with TRBD1 matching over 8 bases. The CDR3 is made up of 18 amino acids. Germline V gene data show CDR1 as MNHNS and CDR2 as SASEGT. The trim removed 7 bases at V and 2 bases at J, leaving 16 bases unmatched.

The chain combines TRBV4-2 with TRBJ2-1; 7 positions match TRBD1. The CDR3 has 15 residues. Losses at the gene ends were 0 bases for V and 7 bases for J; bases not matched to a gene: 6. Germline loops: CDR1 LGHNA, CDR2 YNFKEQ. The DNA for the CDR3 is TGTGCCAGCAGCCAAGATGGGCCACAGGGGAATGAGCAGTTCTTC. Residues: CASSQDGPQGNEQFF.

This clonotype was picked up a small number of times. This rearrangement joins TRBV12-3 or TRBV12-4 to TRBJ2-3, with TRBD2 matching over 13 bases. V lost 5 bases to trimming and J lost 4 bases; unmatched junction nucleotides: 3. The CDR3 runs 15 residues. The CDR3 DNA reads as TGTGCCAGCAGTCGAACTAGCGGGGGGGCAGATACGCAGTATTTT. It encodes CASSRTSGGADTQYF.

This clonotype came up a few times. The chain combines TRBV3-1 with TRBJ1-2, with 10 bases aligning to TRBD1. CDR3 size: 13 residues. The V gene's germline CDR1 is LGHDT and CDR2 YNNKEL (reference sequence). V lost 6 bases and J lost 6; bases outside the gene matches: 4. The CDR3, as DNA: TGTGCCAGCAGGTGGGGACAGGGGCATGGCTACACCTTC. It codes for CASRWGQGHGYTF.

This clonotype has more than one count but fewer than ten. V and J are TRBV7-6 and TRBJ2-3; 13 positions agree with TRBD2. The trim removed 0 bases at V and 5 bases at J, leaving 5 bases unmatched. The V gene's germline CDR1 is SGHVS and CDR2 FNYEAQ. This CDR3 has 17 residues. The CDR3 coding sequence is TGTGCCAGCAGCTTAGCCGGGACTAGCGGGGTGGGAGATACGCAGTATTTT. Its translation: CASSLAGTSGVGDTQYF.

The chain couples TRBV7-9 to TRBJ2-3, with 11 bases lining up with TRBD2. Germline V gives CDR1 SEHNR, CDR2 FQNEAQ (reference sequence). This CDR3 has 15 amino acids. The J segment lost 6 bases and the V segment lost 4 bases, leaving 6 bases of the junction unmatched. The CDR3 here is CASSSSSGRRDTQYF. CDR3 nucleotide sequence: TGTGCCAGCAGCTCATCTAGCGGGAGGCGGGATACGCAGTATTTT.

The rearrangement links TRBV11-2 to TRBJ2-2; TRBD1 might be the D (6 bases). CDR1 and CDR2 (germline): SGHAT, FQNNGV. Trimming shortened V by 7 bases and J by 7 bases, and 19 bases separated the two germline ends. The CDR3 contains 15 residues. CDR3 amino acids: CASTEGQGYGGELFF. Written as DNA, the CDR3 is TGTGCCAGCACCGAGGGTCAGGGGTACGGCGGGGAGCTGTTTTTT. The whole variable domain, remainder taken from reference TRBV11-2 and TRBJ2-2, is EAGVAQSPRYKIIEKRQSVAFWCNPISGHATLYWYQQILGQGPKLLIQFQNNGVVDDSQLPKDRFSAERLKGVDSTLKIQPAKLEDSAVYLCASTEGQGYGGELFFGEGSRLTVL.

CDR3 coding DNA: TGCAGTGCCCCCTGGACAGGGGGGACGGACGAGCAGTACTTC. It codes for CSAPWTGGTDEQYF. V gene TRBV20-1 combines with J gene TRBJ2-7; TRBD1 aligns across 10 bases. The germline V gene has CDR1 DFQATT and CDR2 SNEGSKA (reference sequence). V lost 6 bases and J lost 5; bases outside the gene matches: 10. The CDR3 extends over 14 amino acids.

This clonotype was seen a handful of times. CDR3 region: CASSQERGFEKLFF. CDR3 DNA sequence: TGCGCCAGCAGCCAAGAAAGAGGGTTTGAAAAACTGTTTTTT. The genes are TRBV4-1 and TRBJ1-4; D is ambiguous. V was cut by 0 bases and J by 7 bases, with 9 bases left in between. Germline assignment: CDR1 MGHRA and CDR2 YSYEKL. The CDR3 is 14 amino acids.

This chain uses TRBV28 with TRBJ2-1; no firm D call. Germline-derived CDR1 and CDR2 are MDHEN and SYDVKM. The germline V and J ends were trimmed by 1 base and 9 bases, with 7 bases remaining between them. The CDR3 sequence is 12 residues long. The chain's CDR3 is CASSLSWGEQFF. As DNA, the CDR3 is TGTGCCAGCAGTTTATCTTGGGGTGAGCAGTTCTTC. The variable domain in full, with the rest retrieved from reference TRBV28 and TRBJ2-1, is DVKVTQSSRYLVKRTGEKVFLECVQDMDHENMFWYRQDPGLGLRLIYFSYDVKMKEKGDIPEGYSVSREKKERFSLILESASTNQTSMYLCASSLSWGEQFFGPGTRLTVL.

The V gene is TRBV3-1, the J gene TRBJ1-2; the D gene is possibly TRBD1 (5 bases). The V end lost 5 bases, the J end lost 13 bases, and 20 bases lay between the germline ends. The CDR3 is 13 amino acids. Germline-derived CDR1 and CDR2 are LGHDT and YNNKEL (reference sequence). Here the CDR3 DNA reads TGTGCCAGCAGCATCGGGGGTAACTATGGCAGCACCTTC. It encodes CASSIGGNYGSTF.

In this sample, this clonotype turned up a few times. V is TRBV20-1 and J is TRBJ2-1; 7 bases match TRBD1. The germline V gene encodes CDR1 DFQATT and CDR2 SNEGSKA (reference sequence). J lost 3 bases, V lost 6 bases, and 14 bases had no gene match. The CDR3 runs 16 residues. The CDR3 sequence is CSAPQLPGTVYNEQFF. In DNA, the CDR3 is TGCAGTGCGCCGCAGCTCCCCGGGACAGTCTACAATGAGCAGTTCTTC.

This chain joins TRBV12-3 or TRBV12-4 and TRBJ2-3; 7 bases fit TRBD2. J lost 4 bases, V lost 4 bases, and 11 bases had no gene match. The CDR3 loop spans 16 amino acids. As DNA, the CDR3 is TGTGCCAGCAGTTCCCTGGGGGAGGGGCGGGCAGATACGCAGTATTTT. Translation gives CASSSLGEGRADTQYF.

The chain employs TRBV20-1 and TRBJ1-1; possibly TRBD1 for D (5 bases). Germline CDR1 and CDR2: DFQATT and SNEGSKA (reference sequence). V lost 6 bases and J lost 4, with 15 bases in between. This CDR3 is 13 amino acids long. In DNA, the CDR3 is TGCAGTGCCCAAACGGGGAGGGGCACTGAAGCTTTCTTT. Its translation is CSAQTGRGTEAFF.

In its sample, this clonotype was seen once. J is TRBJ2-2 and V is TRBV10-3; 7 bases are shared with TRBD2. The germline gives CDR1 ENHRY, CDR2 SYGVKD. The CDR3 length is 16 residues. The trim removed 7 bases at V and 3 bases at J, leaving 11 bases unmatched. The CDR3, as DNA: TGTGCCATCACCGCCTCGGAGGCGGGGGACACCGGGGAGCTGTTTTTT. It specifies CAITASEAGDTGELFF.

With respect to this clonotype: Relative to the germline gene, one junction end is altered; a read error may explain this. The chain carries TRBV25-1 and TRBJ1-2; D possibly corresponds to TRBD1 (5 bases). This CDR3 comprises 12 residues. Germline-derived CDR1 and CDR2 are MGHDK and SYGVNS. CDR3 coding DNA: TGTGCCGGCAGGGAGGGCGATTATGGCTACACCTTC. It codes for CAGREGDYGYTF.

The chain links TRBV20-1 to TRBJ2-6; the match to TRBD1 covers 8 bases. The CDR3 extends over 17 amino acids. Germline CDR1 DFQATT, CDR2 SNEGSKA (reference sequence). V lost 3 bases to trimming and J lost 0 bases; unmatched junction nucleotides: 7. The CDR3 DNA is TGCAGTGCTAGGGGACAGGACCTCAGCTCTGGGGCCAACGTCCTGACTTTC. This encodes CSARGQDLSSGANVLTF.

The sample holds many counts of this clonotype. Written as DNA, the CDR3 is TGCAGCGTTGAAGAGGGGGGAGAAGTGCAGTTCTTC. Residues: CSVEEGGEVQFF. The rearrangement uses TRBV29-1 and TRBJ2-1; tentatively, D is TRBD2 (6 bases). This CDR3 has 12 residues. Between the trimmed V and J ends, which lost 0 bases and 12 bases, there was a span of 12 bases. Germline V gene data show CDR1 as SQVTM and CDR2 as ANQGSEA.